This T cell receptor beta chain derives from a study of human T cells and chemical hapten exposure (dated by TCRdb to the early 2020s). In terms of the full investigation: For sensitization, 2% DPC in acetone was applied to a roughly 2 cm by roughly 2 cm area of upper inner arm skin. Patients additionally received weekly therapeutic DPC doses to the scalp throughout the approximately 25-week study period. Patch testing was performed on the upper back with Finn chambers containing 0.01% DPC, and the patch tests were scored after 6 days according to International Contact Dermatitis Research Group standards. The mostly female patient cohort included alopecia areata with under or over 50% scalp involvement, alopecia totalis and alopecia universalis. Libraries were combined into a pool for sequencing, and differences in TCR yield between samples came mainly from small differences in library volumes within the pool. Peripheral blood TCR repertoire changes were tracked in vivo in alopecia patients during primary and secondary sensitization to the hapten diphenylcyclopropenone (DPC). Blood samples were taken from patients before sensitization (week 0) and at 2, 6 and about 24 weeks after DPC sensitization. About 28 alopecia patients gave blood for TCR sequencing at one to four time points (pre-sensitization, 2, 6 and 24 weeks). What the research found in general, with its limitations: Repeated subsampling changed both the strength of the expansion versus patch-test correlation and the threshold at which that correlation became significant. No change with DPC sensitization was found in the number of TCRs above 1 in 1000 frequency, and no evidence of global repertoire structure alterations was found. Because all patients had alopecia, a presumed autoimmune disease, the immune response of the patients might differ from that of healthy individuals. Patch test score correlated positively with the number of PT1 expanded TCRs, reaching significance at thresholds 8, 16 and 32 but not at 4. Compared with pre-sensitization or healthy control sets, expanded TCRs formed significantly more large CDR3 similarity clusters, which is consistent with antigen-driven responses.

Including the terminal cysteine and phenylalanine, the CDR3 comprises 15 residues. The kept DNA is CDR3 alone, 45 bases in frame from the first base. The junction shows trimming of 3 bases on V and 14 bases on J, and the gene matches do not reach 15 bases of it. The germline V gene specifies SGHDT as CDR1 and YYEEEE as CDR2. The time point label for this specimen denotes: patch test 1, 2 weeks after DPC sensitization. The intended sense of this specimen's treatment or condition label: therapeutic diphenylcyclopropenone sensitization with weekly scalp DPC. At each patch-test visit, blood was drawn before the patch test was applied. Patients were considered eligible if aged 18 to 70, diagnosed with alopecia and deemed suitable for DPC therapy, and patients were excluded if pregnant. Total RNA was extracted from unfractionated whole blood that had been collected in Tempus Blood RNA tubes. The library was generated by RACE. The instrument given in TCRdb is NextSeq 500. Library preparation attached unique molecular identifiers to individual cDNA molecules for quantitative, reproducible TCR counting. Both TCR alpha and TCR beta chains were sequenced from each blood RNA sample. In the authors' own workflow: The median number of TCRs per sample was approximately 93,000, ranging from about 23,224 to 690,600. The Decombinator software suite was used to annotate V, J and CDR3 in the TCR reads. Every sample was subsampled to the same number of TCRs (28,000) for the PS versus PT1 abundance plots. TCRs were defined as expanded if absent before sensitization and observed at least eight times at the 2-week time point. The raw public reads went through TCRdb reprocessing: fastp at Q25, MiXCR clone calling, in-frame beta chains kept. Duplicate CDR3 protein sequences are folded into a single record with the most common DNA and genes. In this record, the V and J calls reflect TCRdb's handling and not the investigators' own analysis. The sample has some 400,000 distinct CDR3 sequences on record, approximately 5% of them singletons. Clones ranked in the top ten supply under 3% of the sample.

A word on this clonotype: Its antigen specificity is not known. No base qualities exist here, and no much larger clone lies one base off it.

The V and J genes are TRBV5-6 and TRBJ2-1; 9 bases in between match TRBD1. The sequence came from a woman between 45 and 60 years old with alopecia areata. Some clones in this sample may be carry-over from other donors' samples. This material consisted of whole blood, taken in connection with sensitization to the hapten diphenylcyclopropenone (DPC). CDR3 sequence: CASSSGQGVSMKEFF. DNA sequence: TGTGCCAGCAGCTCGGGACAGGGAGTTTCAATGAAGGAGTTCTTC.